This TCR beta chain was profiled in a study of T cells after yellow fever vaccination. Background on the study: Each low-cell-number fraction was prepared by means of SMART-Seq v4 Ultra Low Input.

Whole-study findings and limits: Overlap between CD4 and CD8 compartments was detected for a small share of clonotypes. Detected again after the booster were most primary-vaccination clones, at about 96% CD4 and 88% CD8.

The CDR3 is 15 amino acids. Unmatched junction bases numbered 8, after V lost 4 bases and J lost 2 bases. The germline gives CDR1 MGHDK, CDR2 SYGVNS. TCRdb ran MiXCR on the 5' RACE reads and lists one entry per CDR3 protein. Of a few hundred thousand distinct CDR3 sequences in the sample, 6.5% to 8.5% are singletons; the top ten hold about 18%. Concerning this clonotype itself: Its antigen is unknown.

This clonotype was obtained from a man between 18 and 35 years old who received the YFV17D yellow fever vaccine. This chain links TRBV25-1 with TRBJ2-7, with 7 bases aligning to TRBD2. Sequencing used PBMCs, obtained 35 to 50 days after the first yellow fever vaccination. The CDR3 region is CASSGGGFLPYEQYF. The CDR3, as DNA: TGTGCCAGCAGTGGGGGGGGGTTCCTACCCTACGAGCAGTACTTC.